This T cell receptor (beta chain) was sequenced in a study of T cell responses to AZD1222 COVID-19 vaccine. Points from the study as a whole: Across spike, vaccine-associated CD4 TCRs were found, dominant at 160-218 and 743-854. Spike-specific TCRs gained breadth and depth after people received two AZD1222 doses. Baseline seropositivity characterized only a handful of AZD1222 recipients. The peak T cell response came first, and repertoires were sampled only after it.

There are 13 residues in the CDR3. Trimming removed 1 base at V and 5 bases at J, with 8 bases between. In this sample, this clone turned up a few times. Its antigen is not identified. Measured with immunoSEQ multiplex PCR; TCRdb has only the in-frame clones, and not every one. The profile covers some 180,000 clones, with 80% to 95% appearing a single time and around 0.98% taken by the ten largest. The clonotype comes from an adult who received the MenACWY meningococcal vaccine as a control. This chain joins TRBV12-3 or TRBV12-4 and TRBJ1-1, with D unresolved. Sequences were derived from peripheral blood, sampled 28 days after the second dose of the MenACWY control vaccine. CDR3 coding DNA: TGTGCCAGCAGTTTAGTTCAGCGGACTGAAGCTTTCTTT. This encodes CASSLVQRTEAFF.